The 26 T cell receptor beta chains listed next were all sequenced from one sample in a study of Ad26.COV2.S vaccination and SARS-CoV-2 variants. Sequenced by immunoSEQ multiplex PCR; TCRdb stores in-frame clones only, minus some. The data contain 85,000 to 95,000 clones, roughly 85% of them seen just once; the ten biggest clones take up about 16%. The source material was peripheral blood, sampled after recovery from COVID-19. The receptors stem from a human donor who had recovered from COVID-19.

The chain couples TRBV28 to TRBJ2-7; TRBD2 matches 7 bases. CDR1 is MDHEN and CDR2 is SYDVKM in the germline V gene. V shed 5 bases, J shed 2 bases, and the junction held 18 bases outside the gene matches. The CDR3 sequence is 18 residues long. CDR3 protein: CASSPEGGLAGVPYEQYF. The CDR3 DNA sequence: TGTGCCAGCAGTCCCGAGGGCGGTCTCGCGGGGGTCCCCTACGAGCAGTACTTC. Together with reference TRBV28 and TRBJ2-7, the CDR3 gives the full variable domain: DVKVTQSSRYLVKRTGEKVFLECVQDMDHENMFWYRQDPGLGLRLIYFSYDVKMKEKGDIPEGYSVSREKKERFSLILESASTNQTSMYLCASSPEGGLAGVPYEQYFGPGTRLTVT.

The gene calls are TRBV7-9 and TRBJ2-7; TRBD1 aligns across 8 bases. The length of the CDR3 is 16 residues. J gave up 2 bases and V 4 bases, and 10 bases lay outside the gene matches. Germline V CDR1 and CDR2: SEHNR, FQNEAQ (reference sequence). The chain's CDR3 is CASSSSGQVDAYEQYF. Here the CDR3 DNA reads TGTGCCAGCAGCTCCTCGGGACAGGTTGACGCCTACGAGCAGTACTTC.

This clone has only one observation. The chain recombines TRBV9 with TRBJ1-1; D gene ambiguous. This CDR3 comprises 14 residues. Germline CDR1 SGDLS, CDR2 YYNGEE. V dropped 0 bases and J dropped 1 base, with 7 bases sitting between them. The CDR3 reads CASSVAGKNTEAFF. The CDR3 nucleotides are TGTGCCAGCAGCGTAGCCGGGAAGAACACTGAAGCTTTCTTT.

There are a few counts of this clone. The chain recombines TRBV15 with TRBJ1-2; D uncertain. V dropped 1 base and J dropped 4 bases, with 4 bases sitting between them. The CDR3 has 12 amino acids. The germline V gene has CDR1 LNHNV and CDR2 YYDKDF (reference sequence). The CDR3 loop reads CATSRGGYGYTF. Here the CDR3 DNA reads TGTGCCACCAGCAGAGGGGGCTATGGCTACACCTTC.

The chain combines TRBV5-4 with TRBJ2-1; TRBD1 agrees at 7 bases. V was pared by 4 bases and J by 5 bases, with 9 bases of the junction left unmatched. Germline lookup yields CDR1 SGHNT and CDR2 YYREEE (reference sequence). The CDR3 contains 15 residues. As DNA, the CDR3 is TGTGCCAGCAGCCAGACGGGACAGCCTAACAATGAGCAGTTCTTC. Translating gives CASSQTGQPNNEQFF.

V gene TRBV11-3 combines with J gene TRBJ2-2, with D perhaps matching TRBD2 (5 bases). The CDR3 extends over 13 amino acids. Trimming left V 7 bases short and J 5 bases short, with 11 bases between. Germline V gene sequence: CDR1 SGHNT, CDR2 YENEEA. The CDR3 here is CASNSRRTGELFF. CDR3 nucleotide sequence: TGTGCCAGCAACAGCCGGAGGACCGGGGAGCTGTTTTTT.

The chain joins TRBV29-1 to TRBJ1-2; perhaps TRBD1 as D (5 bases). V lost 2 bases and J lost 3, with 10 bases in between. CDR1 SQVTM and CDR2 ANQGSEA come from the germline V gene. This CDR3 comprises 13 residues. Here the CDR3 DNA reads TGCAGCGTTGAACAGGGTCGGGACTATGGCTACACCTTC. It codes for CSVEQGRDYGYTF.

The V and J genes are TRBV5-4 and TRBJ2-5; 12 bases agree with TRBD2. The germline gives CDR1 SGHNT, CDR2 YYREEE (reference sequence). Trimming cost V 4 bases and J 5 bases; bases outside gene matches: 3. The CDR3 covers 14 residues. CDR3 sequence reads: CASSSGTSGETQYF. CDR3 in DNA: TGTGCCAGCAGCAGTGGGACTAGCGGGGAGACCCAGTACTTC. The whole variable domain, filled in from reference TRBV5-4 and TRBJ2-5, reads ETGVTQSPTHLIKTRGQQVTLRCSSQSGHNTVSWYQQALGQGPQFIFQYYREEENGRGNFPPRFSGLQFPNYSSELNVNALELDDSALYLCASSSGTSGETQYFGPGTRLLVL.

The count of this clone is one. The chain recombines TRBV10-2 with TRBJ2-1; maybe TRBD2 (5 bases). Germline lookup yields CDR1 WSHSY and CDR2 SAAADI. V lost 6 bases, J lost 6 bases, and 15 bases lay in between. CDR3 length: 14 amino acids. CDR3 coding DNA: TGCGCCAGCAGCACCGAGGGAGAGGGCAATGAGCAGTTCTTC. Residues: CASSTEGEGNEQFF.

V usage is TRBV27 and J usage is TRBJ2-7, with 7 bases identical to TRBD2. V gave up 2 bases and J gave up 3 bases; unmatched junction bases: 13. This CDR3 has 17 amino acids. CDR1 and CDR2 (germline): MNHEY, SMNVEV (reference sequence). For the CDR3, the DNA is TGTGCCAGCAGTTTAGGCCCCACCTGGCGGGAGAACTACGAGCAGTACTTC. Amino acids: CASSLGPTWRENYEQYF.

The gene calls are TRBV4-1 and TRBJ1-4; tentative D call: TRBD1 (5 bases). Trimming removed 0 bases at V and 3 bases at J, with 11 bases between. Germline lookup yields CDR1 MGHRA and CDR2 YSYEKL. CDR3 length: 16 residues. In nucleotides, the CDR3 is TGCGCCAGCAGCCAAGATTTCACAGGTTCTAATGAAAAACTGTTTTTT. This codes for CASSQDFTGSNEKLFF.

The chain joins TRBV3-1 (or the pseudogene TRBV3-2) to TRBJ2-7, with 7 bases fitting TRBD1. V lost 0 bases, J lost 4 bases, and 6 bases stayed unmatched. From germline, CDR1 is LGHDT and CDR2 YNNKEL (reference sequence). The CDR3 totals 15 residues. Written as DNA, the CDR3 is TGTGCCAGCAGCCAAGACAGGACAGGTTTGTACGAGCAGTACTTC. It yields the protein CASSQDRTGLYEQYF.

This sequence joins TRBV28 and TRBJ1-1; D unresolved. The CDR3 runs to 13 residues. The V gene's germline CDR1 is MDHEN and CDR2 SYDVKM. Trimming took 3 bases from V and 5 from J, leaving 10 bases between them. The CDR3 sequence: CASSFYSGTEAFF. In DNA, the CDR3 is TGTGCCAGCAGTTTCTATTCGGGAACTGAAGCTTTCTTT. Together with reference TRBV28 and TRBJ1-1, the CDR3 gives the full variable domain: DVKVTQSSRYLVKRTGEKVFLECVQDMDHENMFWYRQDPGLGLRLIYFSYDVKMKEKGDIPEGYSVSREKKERFSLILESASTNQTSMYLCASSFYSGTEAFFGQGTRLTVV.

This clone rates as medium-sized. The V call is TRBV5-6, the J call TRBJ2-7; D remains unclear. Trimming pared 1 base from V and 0 bases from J, leaving 8 bases between. The CDR3 runs 14 residues. Per germline, CDR1 SGHDT and CDR2 YYEEEE. The CDR3 reads CASSLWVSSYEQYF. CDR3 sequence (DNA): TGTGCCAGCAGCTTGTGGGTCAGCTCCTACGAGCAGTACTTC.

The chain has TRBV6-5 and TRBJ1-5, with 7 positions matching TRBD1. The germline V gene encodes CDR1 MNHEY and CDR2 SVGAGI. Germline trimming cut 9 bases from V and 4 bases from J; bases unmatched to any gene: 9. This CDR3 has 14 amino acids. The CDR3 nucleotides read TGTGCCAGTGGGAATAACAGGGGTAATCAGCCCCAGCATTTT. It is translated as CASGNNRGNQPQHF.

The chain couples TRBV4-1 to TRBJ2-6, with no clear D. The germline gives CDR1 MGHRA, CDR2 YSYEKL. The CDR3 has 16 amino acids. V was clipped by 0 bases and J by 1 base, with 7 bases between them. The CDR3 bases are TGCGCCAGCAGCCAAGATCGAAGATCTGGGGCCAACGTCCTGACTTTC. It is translated as CASSQDRRSGANVLTF.

This chain uses TRBV4-2 with TRBJ1-2; tentative D call: TRBD1 (6 bases). The CDR3 length is 14 residues. Germline lookup yields CDR1 LGHNA and CDR2 YNFKEQ. V was shortened by 0 bases and J by 6 bases, with 11 bases between the two germline ends. CDR3 sequence reads: CASSQDTGTHGYTF. The CDR3 region has the DNA TGTGCCAGCAGCCAAGATACAGGGACCCATGGCTACACCTTC.

The rearrangement uses TRBV9 and TRBJ1-4; TRBD1 is a possible D gene (5 bases). Trimming took off 3 bases at V and 8 bases at J, with 14 bases between the two ends. Looked up from germline, CDR1 is SGDLS and CDR2 is YYNGEE. There are 14 residues in the CDR3. For the CDR3, the DNA is TGTGCCAGCAGCGCCCAGGGAGGCAGAGAAAAACTGTTTTTT. Translation: CASSAQGGREKLFF.

The chain joins TRBV3-1 (or the pseudogene TRBV3-2) to TRBJ1-1; no reliable D call. CDR3 length equals 16 residues. The V gene lost 0 bases and the J gene lost 0 bases, with 11 bases spanning the gap. Germline CDR1 LGHDT, CDR2 YNNKEL (reference sequence). The CDR3 reads CASSQDGPIMNTEAFF. CDR3 DNA sequence: TGTGCCAGCAGCCAAGATGGGCCCATCATGAACACTGAAGCTTTCTTT.

The V gene is TRBV25-1, the J gene TRBJ2-1; TRBD2 matches at 8 bases. This CDR3 region has 15 residues. V was pared by 1 base and J by 2 bases, with 1 base of the junction left unmatched. The germline V gene has CDR1 MGHDK and CDR2 SYGVNS. Written as DNA, the CDR3 is TGTGCCAGCAGTGAATCAGCGGGAGCCTACAATGAGCAGTTCTTC. It yields the protein CASSESAGAYNEQFF.

The chain links TRBV12-3 or TRBV12-4 to TRBJ2-3, with a weak D call TRBD2 (5 bases). The CDR3 covers 13 residues. The germline V and J ends were trimmed by 3 bases and 8 bases, with 12 bases remaining between them. The CDR3 protein is CASSFEGRGTQYF. In DNA form, the CDR3 reads TGTGCCAGCAGTTTCGAGGGCCGGGGTACGCAGTATTTT.

The chain employs TRBV4-3 and TRBJ2-7; TRBD2 matches 7 bases. The ends lost 5 bases at V and 0 bases at J; junction bases unmatched: 10. The CDR3 runs 16 residues. Per the germline V gene, CDR1 is LGHNA and CDR2 is YSLEER. The CDR3 DNA reads TGCGCCAGCAGCGGTACTAGCGAGAGGAGCTCCTACGAGCAGTACTTC. It specifies CASSGTSERSSYEQYF.

This chain uses TRBV27 with TRBJ2-1, with unresolved D. V was clipped by 3 bases and J by 0 bases, with 6 bases between them. The CDR3 spans 14 residues. CDR1 and CDR2 (germline): MNHEY, SMNVEV (reference sequence). CDR3 bases: TGTGCCAGCAGTTTCGACAACTCCTACAATGAGCAGTTCTTC. Its protein product is CASSFDNSYNEQFF.

The table lists this clone with a count of one. The chain recombines TRBV27 with TRBJ1-6, with D uncertain. Deletions cut 3 bases from V and 9 bases from J, with 15 bases between. The CDR3 consists of 15 residues. CDR1 and CDR2 from the germline V gene are MNHEY and SMNVEV (reference sequence). As DNA, the CDR3 is TGTGCCAGCAGTTTTAGGCACCCGACCGCTTCACCCCTCCACTTT. It codes for CASSFRHPTASPLHF.

This clone was observed a single time. The chain has TRBV7-9 and TRBJ2-3; 8 bases map to TRBD1. The CDR3 consists of 16 residues. Germline V gene sequence: CDR1 SEHNR, CDR2 FQNEAQ (reference sequence). The trim removed 3 bases at V and 0 bases at J, leaving 5 bases unmatched. The CDR3 sequence is CASSFAGTGSTDTQYF. The CDR3, as DNA: TGTGCCAGCAGCTTCGCCGGGACAGGTAGCACAGATACGCAGTATTTT.

CDR3 DNA sequence: TGTGCCAGCAGACCCCAACAGGGGCGAAACTATGGCTACACCTTC. Translating gives CASRPQQGRNYGYTF. The chain uses TRBV28 and TRBJ1-2; 7 bases fit TRBD1. The J segment lost 2 bases and the V segment lost 6 bases, leaving 9 bases of the junction unmatched. The CDR3 contains 15 residues. Germline CDR1 reads MDHEN; CDR2 reads SYDVKM.